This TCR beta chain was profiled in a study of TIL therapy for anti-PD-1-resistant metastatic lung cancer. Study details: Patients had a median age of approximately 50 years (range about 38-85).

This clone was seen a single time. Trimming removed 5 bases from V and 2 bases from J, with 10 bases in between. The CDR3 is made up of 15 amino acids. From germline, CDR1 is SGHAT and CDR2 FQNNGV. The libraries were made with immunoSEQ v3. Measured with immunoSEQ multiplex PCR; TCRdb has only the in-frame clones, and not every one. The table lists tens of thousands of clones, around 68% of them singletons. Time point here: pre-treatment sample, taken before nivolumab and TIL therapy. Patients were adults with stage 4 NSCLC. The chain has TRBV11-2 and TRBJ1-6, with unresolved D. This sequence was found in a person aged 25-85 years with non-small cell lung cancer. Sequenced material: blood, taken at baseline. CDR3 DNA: TGTGCCAGCAGCGAATGGAGCGCCTATAATTCACCCCTCCACTTT. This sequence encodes CASSEWSAYNSPLHF. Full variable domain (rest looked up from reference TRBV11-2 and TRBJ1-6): EAGVAQSPRYKIIEKRQSVAFWCNPISGHATLYWYQQILGQGPKLLIQFQNNGVVDDSQLPKDRFSAERLKGVDSTLKIQPAKLEDSAVYLCASSEWSAYNSPLHFGNGTRLTVT.